Presented here are 13 T cell receptor beta chains from one specimen sequenced in a study of control samples from healthy donors and cancer patients. Profiling relied on immunoSEQ multiplex PCR, and the TCRdb table lists in-frame clones only, not all of them. The sample carries 150,000 to 200,000 clones, about 90% recorded once. Specimen: blood. Receptors were obtained from a woman in her twenties or thirties in good health.

CDR3 bases: TGTGCCAGCAGCTCCTCCCAGAGGGGAGGGATTCAGTACTTC. It specifies CASSSSQRGGIQYF. The chain employs TRBV7-3 and TRBJ2-4; 7 bases map to TRBD2. The germline V gene has CDR1 SGHTA and CDR2 FQGTGA. V was clipped by 4 bases and J by 10 bases; unmatched bases: 10. The CDR3 length is 14 residues.

There are a few counts of this clone. The J gene is TRBJ1-1, the V gene TRBV7-2; unclear D gene. This CDR3 spans 13 amino acids. Germline lookup yields CDR1 SGHTA and CDR2 FQGNSA. Trimming removed 3 bases at V and 5 bases at J, with 10 bases between. CDR3 sequence (DNA): TGTGCCAGCAGCTTGGAGGGCCAGACTGAAGCTTTCTTT. This translates into CASSLEGQTEAFF.

V is TRBV12-3 or TRBV12-4 and J is TRBJ2-5, with D possibly called TRBD1 or TRBD2 (5 bases each). The V gene lost 3 bases and the J gene lost 6 bases, with 11 bases spanning the gap. CDR3 length: 13 residues. CDR3 loop: CASSFGQGQTQYF. CDR3 bases: TGTGCCAGCAGTTTTGGGCAGGGACAGACCCAGTACTTC.

The genes are TRBV5-1 and TRBJ2-3; D might be TRBD1 or TRBD2, each matching 5 bases. Trimming removed 4 bases at V and 6 bases at J, with 15 bases between. The CDR3 consists of 14 residues. Germline lookup yields CDR1 SGHRS and CDR2 YFSETQ. DNA for the CDR3: TGCGCCAGCAGCCCGGGACGGCGTGCGGATACGCAGTATTTT. This gives the protein CASSPGRRADTQYF.

V is TRBV28 and J is TRBJ1-2; TRBD1 aligns across 7 bases. Germline loops: CDR1 MDHEN, CDR2 SYDVKM. V lost 1 base and J lost 11; bases outside the gene matches: 7. The CDR3 is made up of 13 amino acids. The CDR3 DNA reads as TGTGCCAGCAGTTTATCCGGGACAGTAGGATACACCTTC. It is translated as CASSLSGTVGYTF.

This rearrangement joins TRBV5-5 to TRBJ2-4, with 8 bases identical to TRBD1. V shed 0 bases, J shed 13 bases, and the junction held 15 bases outside the gene matches. Germline CDR1 SGHKS, CDR2 YYEKEE (reference sequence). The CDR3 extends over 16 amino acids. This CDR3 reads CASSLGPQGADVGQYF. The CDR3 coding sequence is TGTGCCAGCAGCTTGGGACCCCAGGGGGCAGATGTGGGACAGTACTTC.

In DNA, the CDR3 is TGTGCCAGCAGTCCAGCGACAGGGAACAATTCACCCCTCCACTTT. This encodes CASSPATGNNSPLHF. The V call is TRBV6-6, the J call TRBJ1-6; 7 bases are a match to TRBD1. With 5 bases clipped from V and 7 bases from J, the junction kept 8 bases outside the gene matches. This CDR3 is built from 15 residues. Germline V CDR1 and CDR2: MNHNY, SVGAGI (reference sequence).

The chain links TRBV7-3 to TRBJ1-3; D possibly corresponds to TRBD1 (6 bases). This CDR3 comprises 15 residues. The V and J ends lost 5 bases and 7 bases respectively, with 18 bases between them. CDR1 SGHTA and CDR2 FQGTGA come from the germline V gene. In DNA, the CDR3 is TGTGCCAGCAGCCTTACGACAGGAGGGTACAACACCATATATTTT. It is translated as CASSLTTGGYNTIYF.

This clone was found a few times. The chain employs TRBV5-1 and TRBJ2-5; perhaps TRBD1 as D (6 bases). The germline V gene encodes CDR1 SGHRS and CDR2 YFSETQ. Trimming shortened V by 4 bases and J by 1 base, and 8 bases separated the two germline ends. This CDR3 is 13 amino acids long. The CDR3, as DNA: TGCGCCAGCAGCAGGACAGTCCAAGAGACCCAGTACTTC. Protein sequence: CASSRTVQETQYF.

In its sample, this clone was seen once. CDR3 sequence: CASSQPGQGSGELFF. CDR3 in DNA: TGTGCCAGCAGCCAACCGGGACAGGGGAGCGGGGAGCTGTTTTTT. The chain combines TRBV6-5 with TRBJ2-2; 10 bases align to TRBD1. Germline V gene lookup returns CDR1 MNHEY and CDR2 SVGAGI. Trimming at V came to 6 bases and at J to 7 bases, leaving 8 bases not matched to a gene. The CDR3 consists of 15 residues.

The chain joins TRBV28 to TRBJ1-4; 7 bases are a match to TRBD1. Per the germline V gene, CDR1 is MDHEN and CDR2 is SYDVKM. J lost 7 bases, V lost 5 bases, and 13 bases had no gene match. This CDR3 spans 16 amino acids. CDR3 DNA: TGTGCCAGCAGTCCTATCCGACAGGGACTAGCTGAAAAACTGTTTTTT. It yields the protein CASSPIRQGLAEKLFF.

The chain links TRBV28 to TRBJ2-7; 10 bases agree with TRBD2. Trimming took 4 bases from V and 1 from J; bases not matched to a gene: 7. The CDR3 extends over 16 amino acids. Germline CDR1 and CDR2: MDHEN and SYDVKM. The CDR3 coding sequence is TGTGCCAGCAGTTCTATCGGGACTAGCGCGTCCTACGAGCAGTACTTC. Its translation is CASSSIGTSASYEQYF.

The rearrangement joins TRBV6-5 to TRBJ2-1; no clear D gene. Per the germline V gene, CDR1 is MNHEY and CDR2 is SVGAGI. The CDR3 has 13 residues. Trimming removed 6 bases at V and 4 bases at J, with 10 bases between. CDR3 sequence (DNA): TGTGCCAGCAGAGGAACTCAGTACAATGAGCAGTTCTTC. It codes for CASRGTQYNEQFF.